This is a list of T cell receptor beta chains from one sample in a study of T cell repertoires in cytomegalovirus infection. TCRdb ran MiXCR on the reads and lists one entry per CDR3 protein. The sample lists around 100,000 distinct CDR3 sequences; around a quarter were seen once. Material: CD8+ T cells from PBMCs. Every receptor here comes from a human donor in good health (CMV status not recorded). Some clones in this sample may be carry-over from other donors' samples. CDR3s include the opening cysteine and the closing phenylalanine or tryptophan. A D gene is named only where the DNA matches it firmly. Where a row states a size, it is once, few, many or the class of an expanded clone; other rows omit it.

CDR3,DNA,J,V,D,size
CASSMGLLYNEQFF,TGTGCCAGCAGCATGGGACTGCTCTACAATGAGCAGTTCTTC,TRBJ2-1,TRBV6-6,NA,NA
CASSGGAMREAFF,TGTGCCAGCAGCGGAGGCGCCATGCGTGAAGCTTTCTTT,TRBJ1-1,TRBV7-9,NA,many
CASTRGAYNEQFF,TGTGCCAGCACCCGGGGGGCCTACAATGAGCAGTTCTTC,TRBJ2-1,TRBV2,TRBD2,NA
CASSLNPTPSGGTDTQYF,TGTGCCAGCAGTTTAAACCCCACGCCGAGCGGGGGCACAGATACGCAGTATTTT,TRBJ2-3,TRBV27,TRBD2,few
CASSLEGLAGVHEQYF,TGTGCCAGCAGCTTAGAGGGACTAGCGGGAGTCCACGAGCAGTACTTC,TRBJ2-7,TRBV7-2,TRBD2,many
CASSRGSNTEAFF,TGCGCCAGCAGCAGGGGGAGCAACACTGAAGCTTTCTTT,TRBJ1-1,TRBV5-1,NA,many
CSANPLTSEKETQYF,TGCAGTGCCAATCCCTTAACTAGCGAGAAAGAGACCCAGTACTTC,TRBJ2-5,TRBV20-1,TRBD2,NA
CASSYSLQAGVNEQFF,TGTGCCAGCAGTTACTCGTTACAAGCGGGAGTGAATGAGCAGTTCTTC,TRBJ2-1,TRBV6-2/TRBV6-3,TRBD2,NA
CASSQTSGGAQETQYF,TGTGCCAGCAGCCAGACTAGCGGGGGAGCTCAAGAGACCCAGTACTTC,TRBJ2-5,TRBV7-9,TRBD2,many
CASSFRRTYEQYF,TGTGCCAGCAGCTTTAGACGGACCTACGAGCAGTACTTC,TRBJ2-7,TRBV7-2,NA,many
CASSLDRAPYEQYF,TGTGCCAGCAGCCTCGACAGGGCCCCCTACGAGCAGTACTTC,TRBJ2-7,TRBV5-6,TRBD1,few
CASTRTGANEAFF,TGTGCCAGCACACGGACAGGGGCTAATGAAGCTTTCTTT,TRBJ1-1,TRBV11-2,TRBD1,many
CASSSGTGLGEQYF,TGTGCCAGCAGCTCGGGGACAGGGCTCGGCGAGCAGTACTTC,TRBJ2-7,TRBV11-2,TRBD1,many
CASSSSRTSGPYEQYF,TGTGCCAGCAGTTCCTCCCGGACTAGCGGACCCTACGAGCAGTACTTC,TRBJ2-7,TRBV27,TRBD2,NA
CATQGLSSYEQYF,TGTGCCACCCAGGGGTTGAGCTCCTACGAGCAGTACTTC,TRBJ2-7,TRBV11-2,NA,NA
CASSPSSRDEQYF,TGTGCCAGCAGCCCCTCGTCCCGAGACGAGCAGTACTTC,TRBJ2-7,TRBV7-6,NA,NA